These 19 T cell receptor beta chains originate from one sample sequenced in a study of early T cells in non-severe SARS-CoV-2 infection. TCRdb analysed the 5' RACE reads with MiXCR anew, one entry per CDR3 protein. The sample yields around 77,000 distinct CDR3 sequences, approximately 14% seen once. Material: whole blood, obtained at baseline. These receptors came from an adult who was a healthcare worker with PCR-confirmed SARS-CoV-2 infection or an uninfected control (not recorded which).

This chain joins TRBV28 and TRBJ2-1; D may be TRBD2 (7 bases). This CDR3 has 18 amino acids. The V end lost 7 bases, the J end lost 1 base, and 23 bases lay between the germline ends. Germline V gene lookup returns CDR1 MDHEN and CDR2 SYDVKM. CDR3 coding DNA: TGTGCCAGCATTCCCAGGGGTTCTAGCGGCCCTTCCTACAATGAGCAGTTCTTC. Translating it yields CASIPRGSSGPSYNEQFF.

CDR3 in amino acids: CSAGGGDAADYNEQFF. The CDR3, as DNA: TGCAGTGCTGGAGGGGGAGACGCGGCTGACTACAATGAGCAGTTCTTC. The chain carries TRBV20-1 and TRBJ2-1; possibly TRBD1 or TRBD2 for D (6 bases each). The V end was cut by 5 bases, the J end by 3 bases, with 20 bases between. The CDR3 consists of 16 residues. The germline V gene has CDR1 DFQATT and CDR2 SNEGSKA (reference sequence).

V and J are TRBV28 and TRBJ2-2, with 9 bases matching TRBD1. The CDR3 contains 15 residues. Germline trimming cut 6 bases from V and 5 bases from J; bases unmatched to any gene: 7. In germline, CDR1 is MDHEN, CDR2 SYDVKM. The CDR3 sequence: CASRTGGAGTGELFF. The CDR3 DNA reads as TGTGCCAGCAGAACAGGGGGCGCGGGAACCGGGGAGCTGTTTTTT.

This clonotype was counted a few times. The V call is TRBV20-1, the J call TRBJ2-5; 7 nucleotides agree with TRBD2. There are 14 residues in the CDR3. Germline CDR1 and CDR2: DFQATT and SNEGSKA (reference sequence). V shed 6 bases and J 2 bases; nucleotides not matched to a gene: 9. CDR3 sequence: CSAPLSGAQETQYF. In DNA form, the CDR3 reads TGCAGTGCCCCCCTGAGCGGGGCTCAAGAGACCCAGTACTTC.

This clonotype was seen many times. This rearrangement joins TRBV3-1 to TRBJ2-2; a weak D match, TRBD1 (5 bases). This CDR3 has 16 amino acids. The germline V and J ends were trimmed by 0 bases and 7 bases, with 15 bases remaining between them. Germline V gives CDR1 LGHDT, CDR2 YNNKEL (reference sequence). The CDR3 protein is CASSQDQWQGVGELFF. The CDR3 coding sequence is TGTGCCAGCAGCCAAGATCAATGGCAGGGTGTCGGGGAGCTGTTTTTT.

V gene TRBV7-9 combines with J gene TRBJ1-6, with D possibly being TRBD1 (5 bases). V was pared by 4 bases and J by 8 bases, with 21 bases between. The germline gives CDR1 SEHNR, CDR2 FQNEAQ (reference sequence). The CDR3 is 17 amino acids. The CDR3 bases are TGTGCCAGCAGCTCCTCAATACACAGGAATTTGGATTCACCCCTCCACTTT. The encoded protein is CASSSSIHRNLDSPLHF.

The chain has TRBV20-1 and TRBJ2-1, with TRBD2 matching over 7 bases. V was pared by 3 bases and J by 8 bases, with 4 bases of the junction left unmatched. The germline gives CDR1 DFQATT, CDR2 SNEGSKA (reference sequence). The CDR3 loop spans 12 amino acids. CDR3 bases: TGCAGTGCTAGGGGGAGGGACTATGAGCAGTTCTTC. Protein: CSARGRDYEQFF.

V usage is TRBV24-1 and J usage is TRBJ2-1; 8 positions agree with TRBD2. CDR1 is KGHDR, CDR2 SFDVKD, per germline. The V and J ends lost 0 bases and 4 bases, in that order; junction bases with no gene match: 4. This CDR3 is built from 16 residues. The CDR3 sequence: CATSDLLASGYNEQFF. The CDR3 region has the DNA TGTGCCACCAGTGATTTGTTGGCTAGCGGGTACAATGAGCAGTTCTTC.

The V and J genes are TRBV3-1 and TRBJ2-3, with D perhaps TRBD2 (5 bases). Germline lookup yields CDR1 LGHDT and CDR2 YNNKEL (reference sequence). The CDR3 runs to 13 residues. V lost 6 bases and J 4 bases, leaving 11 bases between the germline ends. CDR3 in DNA: TGTGCCAGCAGTTCACTAGGCGCAGATACGCAGTATTTT. It is translated as CASSSLGADTQYF.

The sample holds a few counts of this clonotype. The CDR3 coding sequence is TGTGCCAGCAGCTCAGGGACTCAAACTCTCTACGAGCAGTACTTC. This gives the protein CASSSGTQTLYEQYF. V gene TRBV7-9 combines with J gene TRBJ2-7; possible D gene TRBD2, 6 bases. The CDR3 extends over 15 amino acids. V gave up 4 bases and J gave up 3 bases, with 16 bases separating them. Germline CDR1 SEHNR, CDR2 FQNEAQ (reference sequence).

This clonotype has at least ten counts. J is TRBJ2-7 and V is TRBV10-1; possibly TRBD2 for D (5 bases). The germline V gene encodes CDR1 WNHNN and CDR2 SYGVQD (reference sequence). V lost 4 bases, J lost 0 bases, and 10 bases lay in between. This CDR3 is built from 14 residues. The chain's CDR3 is CASSVFRDSYEQYF. The CDR3 DNA reads TGCGCCAGCAGTGTCTTTCGGGACTCCTACGAGCAGTACTTC.

This clonotype was detected ten times or more. J is TRBJ2-2 and V is TRBV7-9; the D gene is possibly TRBD2 (5 bases). CDR3 length equals 14 residues. V was trimmed by 8 bases and J by 2 bases, leaving 12 bases between them. The germline V gene has CDR1 SEHNR and CDR2 FQNEAQ (reference sequence). The DNA of the CDR3 is TGTGCCAGCGGCGGGCCTACTAACACCGGGGAGCTGTTTTTT. It specifies CASGGPTNTGELFF.

This clonotype was observed a few times. The V and J genes are TRBV9 and TRBJ2-5, with TRBD1 matching 10 bases. The CDR3 runs 13 residues. Germline V gene lookup returns CDR1 SGDLS and CDR2 YYNGEE. The J segment lost 5 bases and the V segment lost 4 bases, leaving 2 bases of the junction unmatched. This CDR3 is CASSLDRGETQYF. The CDR3 DNA sequence: TGTGCCAGCAGCCTGGACAGGGGGGAGACCCAGTACTTC. Full variable domain (missing parts from reference TRBV9 and TRBJ2-5): DSGVTQTPKHLITATGQRVTLRCSPRSGDLSVYWYQQSLDQGLQFLIQYYNGEERAKGNILERFSAQQFPDLHSELNLSSLELGDSALYFCASSLDRGETQYFGPGTRLLVL.

CDR3 amino acids: CASSRTSGYEQYF. Written as DNA, the CDR3 is TGCGCCAGCAGTCGGACTAGCGGCTACGAGCAGTACTTC. The rearrangement joins TRBV10-1 to TRBJ2-7, with 10 nucleotides matching TRBD2. The CDR3 loop spans 13 amino acids. Per germline, CDR1 WNHNN and CDR2 SYGVQD (reference sequence). V shed 5 bases and J 3 bases; nucleotides not matched to a gene: 1.

This clonotype showed up many times. The rearrangement links TRBV7-9 to TRBJ2-4, with no clear D. The CDR3 has 14 amino acids. Deletions cut 5 bases from V and 8 bases from J, with 16 bases between. Germline V gene lookup returns CDR1 SEHNR and CDR2 FQNEAQ (reference sequence). The CDR3 sequence is CASSPLFLVDIQYF. The CDR3 DNA is TGTGCCAGCAGCCCACTGTTCCTAGTTGACATTCAGTACTTC.

This rearrangement joins TRBV6-5 to TRBJ2-7, with TRBD2 matching 14 bases. The germline V gene encodes CDR1 MNHEY and CDR2 SVGAGI. The length of the CDR3 is 16 residues. J lost 7 bases, V lost 5 bases, and 10 bases had no gene match. The CDR3 here is CASSPRGLAGAREQYF. The CDR3 DNA reads as TGTGCCAGCAGTCCCCGGGGACTAGCGGGAGCCAGGGAGCAGTACTTC.

The chain links TRBV24-1 to TRBJ2-2; TRBD2 might be the D (6 bases). Trimming cost V 3 bases and J 7 bases, with 20 bases left between them. The CDR3 runs 17 residues. The V gene's germline CDR1 is KGHDR and CDR2 SFDVKD. The DNA for the CDR3 is TGTGCCACCAGTGATCCGTCCACGGGAGCCCCAAGCGGGGAGCTGTTTTTT. Its translation is CATSDPSTGAPSGELFF.

This clonotype occurred a few times. For the CDR3, the DNA is TGTGCCATCAGTTCCCCGGGACATGGGCAAGAAAAACTGTTTTTT. It specifies CAISSPGHGQEKLFF. The chain recombines TRBV10-3 with TRBJ1-4; D is perhaps TRBD1 (6 bases). V was clipped by 5 bases and J by 8 bases, with 18 bases between them. CDR1 is ENHRY, CDR2 SYGVKD, per germline. This CDR3 is 15 amino acids long.

The chain links TRBV7-3 to TRBJ2-1; TRBD2 agrees at 9 bases. Trimming cost V 5 bases and J 5 bases; bases outside gene matches: 4. The CDR3 is made up of 14 amino acids. Germline V CDR1 and CDR2: SGHTA, FQGTGA. CDR3 sequence: CASSTGLANNEQFF. DNA for the CDR3: TGTGCCAGCAGCACCGGACTAGCGAACAATGAGCAGTTCTTC.